This T cell receptor (beta chain) stems from a study of cytomegalovirus exposure and HLA in healthy donors. Each donor was nominally healthy when sampled (though unrecorded immune exposures were likely). General study findings and limits: Under in vitro conditions, three CMV-associated chains were confirmed as specific for CMV antigens. TCR beta sequences reportedly predicted most subjects' HLA-A and HLA-B alleles accurately.

The PCR had 60 Vbeta and 13 Jbeta primers. Here immunoSEQ multiplex PCR was the method, and the copy in TCRdb shows in-frame clones only, minus some. The data show 120,000 or so clones, 74% seen once. On this clone: Antigen unknown.

The receptor comes from a woman aged 45-65 years in good health and CMV-seropositive. Sample: PBMCs.

DNA of the CDR3: TGTGCCAGCAGCTTTGGGGTTAGCGGGGACATCCCCGTGAGGGAGACCCAGTACTTC. It yields the protein CASSFGVSGDIPVRETQYF. The chain links TRBV12-1 to TRBJ2-5; TRBD2, the table's D call, was not compared with the DNA. TRBV12-1 is reported as a pseudogene. CDR3 length: 19 residues.